This is a list of T cell receptor beta chains from one sample in a study of shared T cell receptors in the human thymus. Repertoires were generated with immunoSEQ multiplex PCR, while TCRdb's copy carries only in-frame clones and drops some. The sample consists of roughly 500,000 clones, around 82% of them appearing once. These sequences were also reported in another study, on human thymus T cells.

Sequencing was done on a sample of thymocytes. The source is a boy under two years old with a congenital heart defect. Each CDR3 is given with its conserved first and last residue. Fields, in order: CDR3 length, J gene, V gene, clone size, D gene, CDR3 protein, CDR3 DNA. D genes are given only for firm matches. Some rows mark clone size as missing; the rest say once, few, many or name a class of expanded clone.

>16|TRBJ1-3|TRBV7-9|-|TRBD1
CASSLASGGYGNTIYF
TGTGCCAGCAGCTTAGCCTCAGGGGGATACGGAAACACCATATATTTT
>13|TRBJ1-1|TRBV29-1|-|-
CSVDEQGKGEAFF
TGCAGCGTTGACGAGCAGGGAAAGGGTGAAGCTTTCTTT
>16|TRBJ2-7|TRBV10-3|-|TRBD2
CAISEGTSGSHYEQYF
TGTGCCATCAGTGAGGGGACTAGTGGTTCTCACTACGAGCAGTACTTC
>16|TRBJ1-1|TRBV29-1|-|-
CSVGAGPMILNTEAFF
TGCAGCGTCGGGGCGGGACCTATGATCTTGAACACTGAAGCTTTCTTT
>22|TRBJ2-1|TRBV4-3|-|TRBD1
CASSQDLGQGLRGPGAYNEQFF
TGCGCCAGCAGCCAAGATTTGGGACAGGGGCTGCGGGGACCCGGAGCCTACAATGAGCAGTTCTTC
>17|TRBJ2-2|TRBV4-3|-|-
CASSQDGRERHTGELFF
TGCGCCAGCAGCCAAGATGGTCGGGAGAGGCACACCGGGGAGCTGTTTTTT
>16|TRBJ1-1|TRBV11-1|-|-
CASSPRQVRRSTEAFF
TGTGCCAGCAGCCCTCGACAGGTGAGAAGGAGCACTGAAGCTTTCTTT
>16|TRBJ1-4|TRBV4-3|once|-
CASSHYWGEGNEKLFF
TGCGCCAGCAGCCATTACTGGGGGGAGGGTAATGAAAAACTGTTTTTT
>16|TRBJ2-7|TRBV6-1|few|-
CASSERGNNSSYEQYF
TGTGCCAGCAGTGAGCGGGGCAACAACAGCTCCTACGAGCAGTACTTC
>14|TRBJ1-4|TRBV25-1|-|-
CASIPWTVYEKLFF
TGTGCCAGCATTCCATGGACAGTCTATGAAAAACTGTTTTTT
>14|TRBJ2-5|TRBV7-6|-|-
CASSLVGGVETQYF
TGTGCCAGCAGCTTAGTGGGCGGGGTGGAGACCCAGTACTTC
>16|TRBJ2-1|TRBV27|-|TRBD2
CASSRGGTSGRHEQFF
TGTGCCAGCAGTCGCGGGGGGACTAGCGGGAGACATGAGCAGTTCTTC
>16|TRBJ1-5|TRBV7-2|-|-
CASSPGGLLGGQPQHF
TGTGCCAGCAGCCCTGGGGGCCTATTAGGGGGTCAGCCCCAGCATTTT
>19|TRBJ2-4|TRBV5-6|-|TRBD2
CASSSGTSGRGGLDPIQYF
TGTGCCAGCAGCTCCGGGACTAGCGGGAGAGGGGGACTAGACCCTATTCAGTACTTC
>15|TRBJ2-1|TRBV28|-|TRBD2
CASTYRTSGWDEQFF
TGTGCCAGCACCTACAGGACTAGCGGGTGGGATGAGCAGTTCTTC
>20|TRBJ2-1|TRBV27|-|TRBD2
CASSSGWGTSGPSSYNEQFF
TGTGCCAGCAGTTCTGGCTGGGGGACTAGCGGCCCCAGCTCCTACAATGAGCAGTTCTTC
>16|TRBJ2-2|TRBV7-2|-|-
CASSSRRGGPTGELFF
TGTGCCAGCAGCTCTCGCAGGGGAGGGCCAACCGGGGAGCTGTTTTTT
>15|TRBJ2-5|TRBV6-5|few|-
CASSTPGWPQETQYF
TGTGCCAGCAGTACCCCAGGGTGGCCACAAGAGACCCAGTACTTC
>15|TRBJ2-2|TRBV5-1|-|TRBD1
CASSGWTGGTGELFF
TGCGCCAGCAGCGGGTGGACAGGGGGCACCGGGGAGCTGTTTTTT
>20|TRBJ2-2|TRBV10-2|few|TRBD2
CASSESKVAGGPTNTGELFF
TGCGCCAGCAGTGAGTCGAAGGTAGCGGGAGGGCCAACGAACACCGGGGAGCTGTTTTTT
>16|TRBJ2-1|TRBV7-9|once|-
CASSSDSWSSYNEQFF
TGTGCCAGCAGCTCTGATTCATGGAGCTCCTACAATGAGCAGTTCTTC
>16|TRBJ1-1|TRBV18|-|-
CASSLAGGTMNTEAFF
TGTGCCAGCTCACTAGCCGGGGGGACCATGAACACTGAAGCTTTCTTT
>15|TRBJ2-1|TRBV7-6|-|TRBD2
CASSLGLAGRDEQFF
TGTGCCAGCAGCTTAGGACTAGCGGGACGCGATGAGCAGTTCTTC
>13|TRBJ2-7|TRBV5-1|-|TRBD1
CASRDRRSYEQYF
TGCGCCAGCCGGGACAGGAGATCCTACGAGCAGTACTTC
>15|TRBJ2-7|TRBV7-9|-|TRBD1
CASSLGRTGTYEQYF
TGTGCCAGCAGCTTAGGGAGGACAGGGACCTACGAGCAGTACTTC
>15|TRBJ2-7|TRBV19|-|-
CASSMPRSGSYEQYF
TGTGCCAGTAGTATGCCTAGGTCCGGGTCCTACGAGCAGTACTTC
>12|TRBJ2-2|TRBV12-5|once|-
CASGPSTGELFF
TGTGCTAGTGGCCCCTCGACCGGGGAGCTGTTTTTT
>15|TRBJ2-1|TRBV7-8|once|TRBD1
CASSAGTGARGEQFF
TGTGCCAGCAGCGCGGGGACAGGGGCCAGGGGGGAGCAGTTCTTC